This is a list of T cell receptor beta chains from one sample in a study of cytomegalovirus exposure and HLA in healthy donors. The repertoire was sequenced with immunoSEQ multiplex PCR; TCRdb's copy has only in-frame clones and lacks some. In the table there are approximately 60,000 clones, 80% to 95% of which are singletons. The sequenced sample was PBMCs. The source of these receptors is a man between 18 and 29 years old in good health and CMV-seronegative. Both conserved end residues are part of each CDR3. The order of the fields is clone size, J gene, D gene, V gene, CDR3 DNA, CDR3 protein. The D gene is left open where the match is weak. Size is omitted from some rows. Given values are once, few, many or a class for expanded clones.

>-|TRBJ1-5|TRBD1|TRBV28
TGTGCCAGCAGTTCCTCCCGACAGGGGCCGCACCAGCCCCAGCATTTT
CASSSSRQGPHQPQHF
>-|TRBJ2-7|-|TRBV7-2
TGTGCCAGCAGCTTATCCAGGGCTGAGCAGTACTTC
CASSLSRAEQYF
>-|TRBJ1-2|-|TRBV6-5
TGTGCCAGCAGTTACTCGATTCGGTCATACTATGGCTACACCTTC
CASSYSIRSYYGYTF
>-|TRBJ2-7|-|TRBV7-2
TGTGCCAGCAGCTTAGACGGCGGCCGAACCTACGAGCAGTACTTC
CASSLDGGRTYEQYF
>-|TRBJ1-3|-|TRBV6-1
TGTGCCAGCAGTGAAACGGTGGCCAGGGGCCTTATCTCTGGAAACACCATATATTTT
CASSETVARGLISGNTIYF
>-|TRBJ2-2|TRBD2|TRBV19
TGTGCCAGTGGAAGGACTAGCGCTACCGGGGAGCTGTTTTTT
CASGRTSATGELFF
>-|TRBJ1-2|TRBD1|TRBV27
TGTGCCAGCAGTTTCTTCCCCGGGACAGGGGGCGGCTATGGCTACACCTTC
CASSFFPGTGGGYGYTF
>-|TRBJ2-3|-|TRBV21-1
TGTGCCAACCCAGCGGGAGGGTGGCTAGATACGCAGTATTTT
CANPAGGWLDTQYF
>-|TRBJ2-1|TRBD2|TRBV28
TGTGCCAGCAGTTTTCGACTAGCGGGAATGAATGAGCAGTTCTTC
CASSFRLAGMNEQFF
>-|TRBJ2-5|TRBD1|TRBV5-8
TGTGCCAGCAGCCGGGGGACAGGGGCTCAAGAGACCCAGTACTTC
CASSRGTGAQETQYF
>-|TRBJ2-7|-|TRBV7-6
TGTGCCAGCAGCTTGGGACAAAGGGGCAACGAGCAGTACTTC
CASSLGQRGNEQYF
>-|TRBJ2-3|-|TRBV19
TGTGCCAGTAGTATAGGGGGAGGCGATACGCAGTATTTT
CASSIGGGDTQYF
>few|TRBJ2-7|-|TRBV6-6
TGTGCCAGCACTCCGAGTGCGAGTTCCTACGAGCAGTACTTC
CASTPSASSYEQYF
>-|TRBJ2-4|TRBD2|TRBV4-1
TGCGCCAGCAGCCAAGACCCCGGGACTAGCGGGAGAGGCGGGGGGGCCAAAAACATTCAGTACTTC
CASSQDPGTSGRGGGAKNIQYF
>once|TRBJ1-4|-|TRBV19
TGTGCCAGTAGTCTTTCAGGGGCCGAGGAAAAACTGTTTTTT
CASSLSGAEEKLFF
>-|TRBJ2-7|TRBD2|TRBV9
TGTGCCAGCAGCGTATCCGCTAGCGGGAGTTCCTACGAGCAGTACTTC
CASSVSASGSSYEQYF
>-|TRBJ1-3|-|TRBV28
TGTGCCAGCGGTACAGGAGTCTCTGGAAACACCATATATTTT
CASGTGVSGNTIYF
>-|TRBJ1-1|-|TRBV2
TGTGCCAGCGGCGGGGGGACGGTTGAAGCTTTCTTT
CASGGGTVEAFF
>-|TRBJ2-1|-|TRBV21-1
TGTGCCAGCAGCAAAGAGGACAGGGTGGCGGATAGGTATGAGCAGTTCTTC
CASSKEDRVADRYEQFF
>-|TRBJ2-3|-|TRBV5-6
TGTGCCAGCAGCTTGGTCTCGGGACACTTGATAGATACGCAGTATTTT
CASSLVSGHLIDTQYF
>once|TRBJ2-7|-|TRBV29-1
TGCAGCGTTGAAGTCCGGGACTACGAGCAGTACTTC
CSVEVRDYEQYF
>-|TRBJ2-3|-|TRBV18
TGTGCCAGCTCACCACAGGTTGGACTCACCAGCACAGATACGCAGTATTTT
CASSPQVGLTSTDTQYF
>-|TRBJ2-7|-|TRBV11-3
TGTGCCAGCAGCTTCCAGGGAAACGAGCAGTACTTC
CASSFQGNEQYF
>few|TRBJ2-5|TRBD2|TRBV28
TGTGCCAGCAGACGGACTAGCGCGGAGACCCAGTACTTC
CASRRTSAETQYF
>-|TRBJ1-4|-|TRBV6-1
TGTGCCAGCTCCAACGGTGCAACTAATGAAAAACTGTTTTTT
CASSNGATNEKLFF
>-|TRBJ1-2|-|TRBV5-6
TGTGCCAGCAGCTTGGATGTGGGCATCTATGGCTACACCTTC
CASSLDVGIYGYTF
>once|TRBJ2-1|TRBD1|TRBV29-1
TGCAGCGTAGATCAACAGGGGGCCGATGAGCAGTTCTTC
CSVDQQGADEQFF
>once|TRBJ2-1|-|TRBV7-9
TGTGCCAGCAGCCTAGACAGTTACAATGAGCAGTTCTTC
CASSLDSYNEQFF
>few|TRBJ2-7|-|TRBV4-2
TGTGCCAGCAGCCAAGAAACCAGCGGCCCCTACGAGCAGTACTTC
CASSQETSGPYEQYF
>-|TRBJ1-1|TRBD1|TRBV19
TGTGCCAGTAGTGCTGACAGGGGGGGCTCAGCCTTCTTT
CASSADRGGSAFF
>-|TRBJ1-2|-|TRBV6-5
TGTGCCAGCAGTAACAGTGGCCTTGACTATGGCTACACCTTC
CASSNSGLDYGYTF
>-|TRBJ2-2|-|TRBV5-1
TGCGCCAGCAGCTCGGACAGAGCGAACACCGGGGAGCTGTTTTTT
CASSSDRANTGELFF
>-|TRBJ2-3|TRBD2|TRBV9
TGTGCCAGCAGCGTTACCCCCGGGACTAGCGGGAGCGATACGCAGTATTTT
CASSVTPGTSGSDTQYF
>-|TRBJ2-2|-|TRBV11-2
TGTGCCAGCAGCTTAGCGGGAGTAGCCGGGGAGCTGTTTTTT
CASSLAGVAGELFF
>-|TRBJ2-7|TRBD2|TRBV29-1
TGCAGCGTTGTGGGGGGGAGCGCATCCTACGAGCAGTACTTC
CSVVGGSASYEQYF
>-|TRBJ2-1|TRBD2|TRBV6-1
TGTGCCAGCACCGCTAGCGGGCTGGCCTACAATGAGCAGTTCTTC
CASTASGLAYNEQFF
>-|TRBJ2-1|TRBD2|TRBV11-1
TGTGCCAGCAGCTTAGAGAAGCGGGAGGGCTCCTACAATGAGCAGTTCTTC
CASSLEKREGSYNEQFF
>-|TRBJ2-3|-|TRBV9
TGTGCCAGCAGCGGGGGTGCCTCCCGGGGGGCGGGAGTGGCAGATACGCAGTATTTT
CASSGGASRGAGVADTQYF
>-|TRBJ1-2|-|TRBV7-2
TGTGCCAGCAGCGCCCAGGGTATCAATGGCTACACCTTC
CASSAQGINGYTF
>-|TRBJ2-1|-|TRBV11-2
TGTGCCAGCAGCTTAGGTGCAGGACACAGGTACAATGAGCAGTTCTTC
CASSLGAGHRYNEQFF
>-|TRBJ2-7|TRBD2|TRBV6-1
TGTGCCAGCAGTGAAGGGGGGGGACGGGTGGAGCAGTACTTC
CASSEGGGRVEQYF
>-|TRBJ2-2|TRBD1|TRBV7-9
TGTGCCAGCAGCTTTGGGACAGCCCGAAGAATGACCGGGGAGCTGTTTTTT
CASSFGTARRMTGELFF
>-|TRBJ2-6|-|TRBV18
TGTGCCAGCTCACCGAGGGCCAACTCCATAAGCTCTGGGGCCAACGTCCTGACTTTC
CASSPRANSISSGANVLTF
>-|TRBJ2-7|TRBD2|TRBV5-4
TGTGCCAGCAGCTTGGCGGGACTAGCGGGACCACCCTACGAGCAGTACTTC
CASSLAGLAGPPYEQYF
>-|TRBJ1-3|TRBD1|TRBV10-3
TGTGCCATCAGTCTGGACAGGGGTTCTGGAAACACCATATATTTT
CAISLDRGSGNTIYF
>once|TRBJ1-5|-|TRBV2
TGTGCCAGCAGTGGGGGGACAAGCAGCAATCAGCCCCAGCATTTT
CASSGGTSSNQPQHF
>-|TRBJ2-2|-|TRBV28
TGTGCCAGCAGTTGGCAGGGCACAGGGACCGGGGAGCTGTTTTTT
CASSWQGTGTGELFF
>-|TRBJ2-3|-|TRBV7-2
TGTGCCAGCGGCCCAGGGTGGGGCACAGATACGCAGTATTTT
CASGPGWGTDTQYF
>once|TRBJ2-3|-|TRBV27
TGTGCCACCCAGAAGGGGGAACGCACAGATACGCAGTATTTT
CATQKGERTDTQYF
>-|TRBJ1-2|-|TRBV6-1
TGTGCCAGCAGTGAACAGGGCTATGGCTACACCTTC
CASSEQGYGYTF
>-|TRBJ1-1|TRBD1|TRBV5-1
TGCGCCAGCAGCTTGGCGGGACAGGGGGAGGCTGAAGCTTTCTTT
CASSLAGQGEAEAFF
>-|TRBJ2-4|-|TRBV7-9
TGTGCCAGCAGCCGAGACGAGGGTTCGGTTCAGTACTTC
CASSRDEGSVQYF